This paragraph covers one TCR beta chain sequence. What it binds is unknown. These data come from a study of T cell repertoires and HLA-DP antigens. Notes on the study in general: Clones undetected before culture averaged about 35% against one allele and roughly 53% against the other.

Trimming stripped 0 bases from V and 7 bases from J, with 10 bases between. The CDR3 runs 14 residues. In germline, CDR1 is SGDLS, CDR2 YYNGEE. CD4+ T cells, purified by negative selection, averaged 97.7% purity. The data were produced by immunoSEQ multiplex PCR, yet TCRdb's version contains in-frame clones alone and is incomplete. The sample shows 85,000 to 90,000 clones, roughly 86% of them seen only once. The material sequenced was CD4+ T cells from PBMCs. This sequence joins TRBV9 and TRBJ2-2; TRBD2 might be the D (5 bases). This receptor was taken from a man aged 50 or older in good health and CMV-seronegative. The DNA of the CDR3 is TGTGCCAGCAGCGTAGGGACTCCCCGCGGGGAGCTGTTTTTT. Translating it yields CASSVGTPRGELFF.